This T cell receptor beta chain was sequenced in a study of response to subunit inactivated influenza vaccine. This clonotype was detected a few times. Each CDR3 protein gets one entry after TCRdb re-called the RT-PCR reads with MiXCR. The sample has about 650,000 distinct CDR3 sequences, 15% to 19% seen once. Sample: PBMCs from blood, taken approximately 12 days after vaccination. The sequence derives from a man aged 45-60 years who received an inactivated influenza vaccine.

In DNA, the CDR3 is TGTGCCAGCAGCCAAGATATCACTGGACTAGCAGTCACAGATACGCAGTATTTT. Translation: CASSQDITGLAVTDTQYF. The V and J genes are TRBV4-2 and TRBJ2-3, with 8 bases fitting TRBD2. Trimming at V came to 0 bases and at J to 2 bases, leaving 10 bases not matched to a gene. This CDR3 is 18 amino acids long. Germline assignment: CDR1 LGHNA and CDR2 YNFKEQ.